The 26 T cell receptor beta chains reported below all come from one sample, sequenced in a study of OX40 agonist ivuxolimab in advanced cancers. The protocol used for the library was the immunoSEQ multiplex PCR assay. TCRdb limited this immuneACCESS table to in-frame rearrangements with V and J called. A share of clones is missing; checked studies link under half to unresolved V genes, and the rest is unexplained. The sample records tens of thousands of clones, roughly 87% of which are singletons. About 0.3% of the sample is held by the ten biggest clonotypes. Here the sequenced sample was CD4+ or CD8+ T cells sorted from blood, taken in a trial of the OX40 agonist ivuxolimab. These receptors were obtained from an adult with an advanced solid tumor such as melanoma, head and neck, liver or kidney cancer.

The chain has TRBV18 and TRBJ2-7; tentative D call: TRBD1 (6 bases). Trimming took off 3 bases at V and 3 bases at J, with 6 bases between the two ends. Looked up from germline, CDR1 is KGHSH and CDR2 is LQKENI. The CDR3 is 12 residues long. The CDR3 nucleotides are TGTGCCAGCTCACCGACAGGCTACGAGCAGTACGTC. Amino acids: CASSPTGYEQYV.

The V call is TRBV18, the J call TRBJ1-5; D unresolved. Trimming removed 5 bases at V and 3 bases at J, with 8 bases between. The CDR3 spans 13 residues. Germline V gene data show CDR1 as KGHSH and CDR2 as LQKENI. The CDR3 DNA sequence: TGTGCCAGCTCAACCAGCCCCAATCAGCCCCAGCATTTT. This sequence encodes CASSTSPNQPQHF.

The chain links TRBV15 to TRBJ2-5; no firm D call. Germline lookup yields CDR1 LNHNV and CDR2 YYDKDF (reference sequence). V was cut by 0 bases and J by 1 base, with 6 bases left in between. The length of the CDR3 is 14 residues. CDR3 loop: CATSRDAGQETQYF. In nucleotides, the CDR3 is TGTGCCACCAGCAGAGATGCAGGCCAAGAGACCCAGTACTTC. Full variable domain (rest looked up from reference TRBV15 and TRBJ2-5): DAMVIQNPRYQVTQFGKPVTLSCSQTLNHNVMYWYQQKSSQAPKLLFHYYDKDFNNEADTPDNFQSRRPNTSFCFLDIRSPGLGDTAMYLCATSRDAGQETQYFGPGTRLLVL.

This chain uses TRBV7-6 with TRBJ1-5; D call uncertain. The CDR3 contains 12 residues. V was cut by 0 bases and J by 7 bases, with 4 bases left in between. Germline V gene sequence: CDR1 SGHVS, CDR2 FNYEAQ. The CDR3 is CASSLAGQPQHF. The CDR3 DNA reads TGTGCCAGCAGCTTAGCTGGGCAGCCCCAGCATTTT.

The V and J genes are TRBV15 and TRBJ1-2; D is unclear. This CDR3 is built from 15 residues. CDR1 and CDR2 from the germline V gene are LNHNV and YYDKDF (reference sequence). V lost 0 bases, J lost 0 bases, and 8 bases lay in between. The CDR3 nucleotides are TGTGCCACCAGCAGAGACAGGCCCCCTAACTATGGCTACACCTTC. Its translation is CATSRDRPPNYGYTF.

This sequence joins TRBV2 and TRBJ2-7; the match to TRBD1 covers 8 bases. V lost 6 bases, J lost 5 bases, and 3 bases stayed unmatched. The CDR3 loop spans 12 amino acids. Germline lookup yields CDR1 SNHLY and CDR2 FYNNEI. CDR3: CASSRQGNEQYF. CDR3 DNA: TGTGCCAGCAGCCGACAGGGGAACGAGCAGTACTTC.

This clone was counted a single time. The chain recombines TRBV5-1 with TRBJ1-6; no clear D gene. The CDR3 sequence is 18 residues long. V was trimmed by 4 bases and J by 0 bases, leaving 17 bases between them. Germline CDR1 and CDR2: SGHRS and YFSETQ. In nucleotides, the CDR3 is TGCGCCAGCAGCCCCCTCGACCTCAGATCCTCCTATAATTCACCCCTCCACTTT. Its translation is CASSPLDLRSSYNSPLHF. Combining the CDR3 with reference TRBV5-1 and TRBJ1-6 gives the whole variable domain KAGVTQTPRYLIKTRGQQVTLSCSPISGHRSVSWYQQTPGQGLQFLFEYFSETQRNKGNFPGRFSGRQFSNSRSEMNVSTLELGDSALYLCASSPLDLRSSYNSPLHFGNGTRLTVT.

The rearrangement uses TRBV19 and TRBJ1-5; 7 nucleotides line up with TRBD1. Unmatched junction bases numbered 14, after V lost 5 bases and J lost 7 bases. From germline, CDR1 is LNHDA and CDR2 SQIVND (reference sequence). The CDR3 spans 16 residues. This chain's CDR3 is CASSGGPRQGGQPQHF. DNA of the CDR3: TGTGCCAGTAGTGGAGGGCCGCGACAGGGAGGCCAGCCCCAGCATTTT.

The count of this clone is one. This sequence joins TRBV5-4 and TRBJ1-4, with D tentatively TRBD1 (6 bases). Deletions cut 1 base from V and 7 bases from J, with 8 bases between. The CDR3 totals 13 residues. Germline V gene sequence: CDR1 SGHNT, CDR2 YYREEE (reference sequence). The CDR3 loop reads CASSLSGAEKLFF. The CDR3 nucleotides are TGTGCCAGCAGCTTGTCAGGGGCTGAAAAACTGTTTTTT.

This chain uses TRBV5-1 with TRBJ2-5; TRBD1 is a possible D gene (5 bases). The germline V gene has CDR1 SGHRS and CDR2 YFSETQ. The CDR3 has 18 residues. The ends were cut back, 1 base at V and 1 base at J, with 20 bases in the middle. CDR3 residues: CASSLLPNPGQSQETQYF. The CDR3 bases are TGCGCCAGCAGCTTGTTGCCGAACCCCGGACAATCCCAAGAGACCCAGTACTTC.

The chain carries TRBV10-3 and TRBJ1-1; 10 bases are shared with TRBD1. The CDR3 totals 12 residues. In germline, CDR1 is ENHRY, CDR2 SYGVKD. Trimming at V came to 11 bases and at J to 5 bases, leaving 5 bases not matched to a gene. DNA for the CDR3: TGTGCCGCCGGACAGGGGGGGACTGAAGCTTTCTTT. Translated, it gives CAAGQGGTEAFF.

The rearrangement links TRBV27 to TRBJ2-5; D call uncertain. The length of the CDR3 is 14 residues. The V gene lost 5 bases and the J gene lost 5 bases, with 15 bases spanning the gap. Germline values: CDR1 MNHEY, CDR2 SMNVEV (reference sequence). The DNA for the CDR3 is TGTGCCAGCAGTGACGGCGGCCGGATCGAGACCCAGTACTTC. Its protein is CASSDGGRIETQYF.

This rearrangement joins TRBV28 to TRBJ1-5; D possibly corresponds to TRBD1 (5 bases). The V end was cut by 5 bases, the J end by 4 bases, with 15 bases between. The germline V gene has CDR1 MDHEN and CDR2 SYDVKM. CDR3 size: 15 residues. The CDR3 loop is CASSAPGGWNQPQHF. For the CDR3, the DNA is TGTGCCAGCAGTGCCCCCGGGGGTTGGAATCAGCCCCAGCATTTT.

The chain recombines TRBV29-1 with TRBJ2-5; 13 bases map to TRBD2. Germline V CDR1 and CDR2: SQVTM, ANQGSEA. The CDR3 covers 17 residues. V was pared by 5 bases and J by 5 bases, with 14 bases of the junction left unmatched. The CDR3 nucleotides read TGCAGCGTTCATGCTCGGACTAGCGGGGGTTCATGGGAGACCCAGTACTTC. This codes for CSVHARTSGGSWETQYF.

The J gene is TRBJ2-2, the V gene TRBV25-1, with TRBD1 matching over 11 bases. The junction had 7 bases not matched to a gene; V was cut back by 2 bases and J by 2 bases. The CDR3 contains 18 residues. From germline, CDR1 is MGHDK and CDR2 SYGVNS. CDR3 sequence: CASSEALGTGGNTGELFF. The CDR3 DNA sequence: TGTGCCAGCAGTGAAGCCTTGGGGACAGGGGGTAACACCGGGGAGCTGTTTTTT.

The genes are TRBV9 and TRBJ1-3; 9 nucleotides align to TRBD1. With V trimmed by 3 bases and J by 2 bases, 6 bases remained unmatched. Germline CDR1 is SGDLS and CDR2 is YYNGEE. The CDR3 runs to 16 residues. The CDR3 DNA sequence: TGTGCCAGCAGCGAGGGGACAGGGCTGGCTGGAAACACCATATATTTT. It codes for CASSEGTGLAGNTIYF.

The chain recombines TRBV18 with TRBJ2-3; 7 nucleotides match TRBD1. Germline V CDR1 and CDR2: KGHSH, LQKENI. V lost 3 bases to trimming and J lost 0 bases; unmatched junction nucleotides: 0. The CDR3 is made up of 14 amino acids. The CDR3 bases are TGTGCCAGCTCACCGGGACAGAGCACAGATACGCAGTATTTT. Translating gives CASSPGQSTDTQYF.

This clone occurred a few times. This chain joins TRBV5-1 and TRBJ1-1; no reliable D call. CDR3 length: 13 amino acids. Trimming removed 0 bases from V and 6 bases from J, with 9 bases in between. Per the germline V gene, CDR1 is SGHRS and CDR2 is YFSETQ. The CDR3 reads CASSLAADSEAFF. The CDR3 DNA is TGCGCCAGCAGCTTGGCAGCCGACTCTGAAGCTTTCTTT.

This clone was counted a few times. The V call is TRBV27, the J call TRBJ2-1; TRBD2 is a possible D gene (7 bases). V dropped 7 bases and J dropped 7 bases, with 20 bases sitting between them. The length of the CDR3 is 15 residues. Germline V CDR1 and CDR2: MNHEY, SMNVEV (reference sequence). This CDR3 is CASTLRGGRDNEQFF. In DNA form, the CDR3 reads TGTGCCAGCACCCTGAGGGGGGGTAGAGATAATGAGCAGTTCTTC.

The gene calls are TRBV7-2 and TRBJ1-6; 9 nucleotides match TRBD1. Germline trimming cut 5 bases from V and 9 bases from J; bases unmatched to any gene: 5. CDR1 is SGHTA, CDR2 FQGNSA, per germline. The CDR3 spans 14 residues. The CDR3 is CASSPQGAGSPLHF. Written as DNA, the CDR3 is TGTGCCAGCAGCCCACAGGGGGCGGGTTCACCCCTCCACTTT.

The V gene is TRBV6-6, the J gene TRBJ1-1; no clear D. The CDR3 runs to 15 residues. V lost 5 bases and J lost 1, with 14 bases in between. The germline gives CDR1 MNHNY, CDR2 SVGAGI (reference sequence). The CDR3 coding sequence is TGTGCCAGCAGTCGATATTTGTTGGGGAACACTGAAGCTTTCTTT. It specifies CASSRYLLGNTEAFF.

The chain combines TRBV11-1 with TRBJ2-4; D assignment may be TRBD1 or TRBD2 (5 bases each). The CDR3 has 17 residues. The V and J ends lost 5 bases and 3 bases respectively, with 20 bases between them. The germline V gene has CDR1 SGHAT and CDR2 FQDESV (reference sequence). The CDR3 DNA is TGTGCCAGCAGCCCGAGCGGTTGGGGCCGGGGCAAAAACATTCAGTACTTC. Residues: CASSPSGWGRGKNIQYF.

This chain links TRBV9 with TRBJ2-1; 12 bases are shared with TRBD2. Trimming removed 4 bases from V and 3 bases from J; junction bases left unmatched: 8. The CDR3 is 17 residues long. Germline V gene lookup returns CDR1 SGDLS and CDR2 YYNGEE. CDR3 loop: CASSPTGLAGLYNEQFF. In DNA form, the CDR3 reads TGTGCCAGCAGCCCAACCGGACTAGCGGGACTCTACAATGAGCAGTTCTTC.

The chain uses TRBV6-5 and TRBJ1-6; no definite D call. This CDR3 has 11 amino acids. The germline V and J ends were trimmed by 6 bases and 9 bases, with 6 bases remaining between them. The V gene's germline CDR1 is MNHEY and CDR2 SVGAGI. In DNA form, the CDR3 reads TGTGCCAGCAGCGAGGGTTCACCCCTCCACTTT. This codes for CASSEGSPLHF.

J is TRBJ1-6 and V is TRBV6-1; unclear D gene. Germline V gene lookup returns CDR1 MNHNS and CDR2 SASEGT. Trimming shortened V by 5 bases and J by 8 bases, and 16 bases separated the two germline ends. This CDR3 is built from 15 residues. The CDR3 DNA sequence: TGTGCCAGCAGTACCCACCGGGATCAAGATTCACCCCTCCACTTT. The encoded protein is CASSTHRDQDSPLHF.

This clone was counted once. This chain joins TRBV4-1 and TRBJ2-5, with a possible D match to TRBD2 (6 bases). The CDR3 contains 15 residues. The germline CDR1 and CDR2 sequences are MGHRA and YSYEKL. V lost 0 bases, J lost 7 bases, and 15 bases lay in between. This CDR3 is CASSQDILLRGTQYF. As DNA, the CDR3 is TGCGCCAGCAGCCAAGACATTCTCCTGCGGGGGACCCAGTACTTC.